This T cell receptor (beta chain) comes out of a study of shared clonotypes between healthy human individuals. General study results and limits: The represented genetic and exposure-history diversity was limited by the small number of donors.

V was clipped by 1 base and J by 2 bases, with 6 bases between them. The CDR3 contains 13 residues. Germline CDR1 and CDR2: SGHNT and YENEEA. As handled by the study authors: Junction-only sequences without quality scores were provided by ImmunoSEQ, so filtering was different. The data were produced by immunoSEQ multiplex PCR, yet TCRdb's version contains in-frame clones alone and is incomplete. That table is the source of V, J and clone size, and D and trimming were worked out from the DNA. The data contain about 2.2 million clones, about 93% of them singletons. With respect to this clone: The antigen remains undetermined. A much bigger clone sits one base away, suggesting this may be a read error. This same CDR3 is encoded by further DNA sequences in the sample.

In the naive CD8 group, cells lacked CD45RO and were positively selected for CCR7, so terminally differentiated effector memory CD45RA+ cells were left out. Sequencing was performed on naive CD8+ T cells from PBMCs. The chain joins TRBV11-3 to TRBJ2-7, with D tentatively TRBD2 (6 bases). The receptor was derived from a man younger than 35 in good health. Some clones in this sample may be carry-over from other donors' samples. In DNA form, the CDR3 reads TGTGCCAGCAGCTTAGCGGGGGCCTACGAGCAGTACTTC. Translation: CASSLAGAYEQYF.